Each of the 3 T cell receptor beta chains below was sequenced from the same sample in a study of T cells in Graves' hyperthyroidism and ophthalmopathy. Amplification of TCR beta CDR3 regions used RNA as the template. Initially, a first-round RT-PCR of the TCR CDR3 employed the HTBI primer set. TCRdb re-called the multiplex PCR reads with MiXCR, one entry per CDR3 protein. The profile shows 550,000 to 600,000 distinct CDR3 sequences, 14% of them singletons. The sequenced material came from blood. Every receptor here comes from a woman between 18 and 29 years old with Graves' ophthalmopathy.

This clonotype was seen a few times. This chain connects TRBV29-1 to TRBJ1-4, with D possibly matching TRBD1 (5 bases). This CDR3 spans 15 amino acids. Germline CDR1 reads SQVTM; CDR2 reads ANQGSEA. Trimming cost V 5 bases and J 8 bases, with 21 bases left between them. This CDR3 is CSVRHSLGEGEKLFF. CDR3 DNA sequence: TGCAGCGTTCGTCACTCCCTGGGGGAAGGAGAAAAACTGTTTTTT.

This clonotype has a count of ten or more. The rearrangement joins TRBV29-1 to TRBJ2-3; maybe TRBD2 (6 bases). V lost 1 base to trimming and J lost 4 bases, with 21 bases between them. Germline values: CDR1 SQVTM, CDR2 ANQGSEA. The CDR3 spans 17 residues. The CDR3 is CSVEGGAGLPRPDTQYF. The CDR3 DNA reads TGCAGCGTTGAAGGCGGGGCGGGACTCCCCCGACCAGATACGCAGTATTTT.

The chain employs TRBV7-9 and TRBJ1-6; TRBD1 matches at 8 bases. Trimming took 2 bases from V and 8 from J; bases not matched to a gene: 8. The CDR3 covers 16 residues. Looked up from germline, CDR1 is SEHNR and CDR2 is FQNEAQ (reference sequence). CDR3 nucleotide sequence: TGTGCCAGCAGCTTAAGGGTTTGGACAGGGTATTCACCCCTCCACTTT. It yields the protein CASSLRVWTGYSPLHF.